This entry is about one T cell receptor beta chain. V was trimmed by 0 bases and J by 3 bases, leaving 9 bases between them. Germline-derived CDR1 and CDR2 are MRHNA and SNTAGT. The CDR3 extends over 15 amino acids. Sequencing was performed with immunoSEQ multiplex PCR; in TCRdb, only in-frame clones are kept and a portion is missing. The profile shows 150,000 or so clones, over 85% of them singletons. This entry belongs to a study of T cell responses to AZD1222 COVID-19 vaccine. The receptor was isolated from an adult in good health. Specimen: peripheral blood, collected on day 0 of AZD1222 vaccination. This chain links TRBV6-4 with TRBJ1-3; D unresolved. DNA for the CDR3: TGTGCCAGCAGTGACTCGAAGGACGGTGGAAACACCATATATTTT. This codes for CASSDSKDGGNTIYF.